This entry lists 16 T cell receptor beta chains sequenced from one sample in a study of blood T cell repertoires in COVID-19 (TCRdb year 2020). Library preparation employed the immunoSEQ multiplex PCR assay. The immuneACCESS repertoire file appears here via TCRdb, limited to in-frame rearrangements. These files lack a portion of the clones; in checked studies, under half of the deficit traces to unresolved V genes, and the cause of the others is not known. For this sample there are approximately 290,000 clones; 85% to 90% appear just once. Together, the top ten hold over 3.5% of the sample. The sample consisted of PBMCs or T cells enriched from blood (not recorded which). These TCRs come from a woman aged 18-30 years with acute COVID-19.

The chain recombines TRBV2 with TRBJ1-2; 7 bases fit TRBD1. V lost 7 bases to trimming and J lost 5 bases; unmatched junction nucleotides: 4. Germline CDR1 is SNHLY and CDR2 is FYNNEI. CDR3 length equals 12 residues. Here the CDR3 DNA reads TGTGCCAGCACCGAGACAGGGTATGGCTACACCTTC. Protein product: CASTETGYGYTF. Full variable domain (remainder filled in from reference TRBV2 and TRBJ1-2): EPEVTQTPSHQVTQMGQEVILRCVPISNHLYFYWYRQILGQKVEFLVSFYNNEISEKSEIFDDQFSVERPDGSNFTLKIRSTKLEDSAMYFCASTETGYGYTFGSGTRLTVV.

The chain couples TRBV11-2 to TRBJ2-3; D is undetermined. The length of the CDR3 is 15 residues. V lost 0 bases, J lost 4 bases, and 11 bases lay in between. CDR1 and CDR2 from the germline V gene are SGHAT and FQNNGV. The CDR3 loop is CASSLERPGPDTQYF. The CDR3 DNA follows: TGTGCCAGCAGCTTAGAAAGACCAGGCCCAGATACGCAGTATTTT.

The rearrangement uses TRBV7-9 and TRBJ1-1; D perhaps matches TRBD1 (5 bases). This CDR3 is 15 amino acids long. Trimming took 5 bases from V and 4 from J, leaving 17 bases between them. Looked up from germline, CDR1 is SEHNR and CDR2 is FQNEAQ (reference sequence). The CDR3 nucleotides read TGTGCCAGCAGCCCCCTGGTAGGGGAACCCACTGAAGCTTTCTTT. It is translated as CASSPLVGEPTEAFF.

This chain connects TRBV7-9 to TRBJ1-4, with D uncertain. The CDR3 length is 16 residues. V was trimmed by 4 bases and J by 7 bases, leaving 19 bases between them. Germline V lookup: CDR1 SEHNR, CDR2 FQNEAQ (reference sequence). CDR3 region: CASSSSPGSGGEKLFF. The CDR3 coding sequence is TGTGCCAGCAGCTCTTCTCCGGGATCCGGCGGTGAAAAACTGTTTTTT.

The rearrangement joins TRBV19 to TRBJ2-7; 10 bases agree with TRBD2. The germline gives CDR1 LNHDA, CDR2 SQIVND (reference sequence). Germline trimming cut 3 bases from V and 0 bases from J; bases unmatched to any gene: 11. This CDR3 comprises 18 residues. CDR3 in amino acids: CASSIGPFPSGSSYEQYF. The CDR3 DNA sequence: TGTGCCAGTAGTATCGGACCTTTTCCTAGCGGGAGCTCCTACGAGCAGTACTTC.

The chain links TRBV5-1 to TRBJ1-2, with a tentative D call TRBD1 (6 bases). Trimming took 0 bases from V and 6 from J, leaving 12 bases between them. This CDR3 contains 14 residues. CDR1 and CDR2 from the germline V gene are SGHRS and YFSETQ. The CDR3, as DNA: TGCGCCAGCAGCTTGGCCAGGGGAGGGGATGGCTACACCTTC. This codes for CASSLARGGDGYTF.

The chain is built from TRBV13 and TRBJ1-1, with D possibly TRBD1 on 5 matching bases. V lost 7 bases and J 4 bases, leaving 13 bases between the germline ends. Germline assignment: CDR1 PRHDT and CDR2 FYEKMQ (reference sequence). The CDR3 is 13 amino acids. CDR3 loop: CASTQGGSTEAFF. The CDR3, as DNA: TGTGCCAGCACCCAGGGAGGGAGCACTGAAGCTTTCTTT.

The V call is TRBV29-1, the J call TRBJ1-5, with D maybe TRBD1 (6 bases). The CDR3 has 13 amino acids. The germline CDR1 and CDR2 sequences are SQVTM and ANQGSEA. Trimming removed 6 bases from V and 2 bases from J, with 11 bases in between. For the CDR3, the DNA is TGCAGCGTCCAATCAGGGGGCAATCAGCCCCAGCATTTT. It encodes CSVQSGGNQPQHF.

In this sample, this clone turned up a few times. The CDR3 bases are TGTGCCAGCAGCTTACTGGCCAGGGGGTATGGCTACACCTTC. This gives the protein CASSLLARGYGYTF. This rearrangement joins TRBV7-2 to TRBJ1-2, with 7 bases fitting TRBD1. Losses at the gene ends were 2 bases for V and 5 bases for J; bases not matched to a gene: 5. CDR3 length equals 14 residues. Germline CDR1 reads SGHTA; CDR2 reads FQGNSA.

The chain recombines TRBV5-1 with TRBJ1-4; D uncertain. This CDR3 is built from 16 residues. The germline V gene encodes CDR1 SGHRS and CDR2 YFSETQ. Between the trimmed V and J ends, which lost 0 bases and 0 bases, there was a span of 9 bases. The CDR3, as DNA: TGCGCCAGCAGCTTGGCCTTAGCTACAACTAATGAAAAACTGTTTTTT. It yields the protein CASSLALATTNEKLFF.

The chain links TRBV29-1 to TRBJ2-2, with 9 bases that match TRBD2. The V gene end was trimmed by 7 bases and the J gene end by 5 bases; junction bases not matched to a gene: 11. The CDR3 totals 15 residues. Per the germline V gene, CDR1 is SQVTM and CDR2 is ANQGSEA. CDR3 sequence reads: CSARIGSGGTGELFF. Written as DNA, the CDR3 is TGCAGCGCCCGGATTGGTAGCGGGGGAACCGGGGAGCTGTTTTTT.

The CDR3 region is CASSYRGLAGYNEQFF. DNA of the CDR3: TGTGCCAGCAGTTACCGGGGCCTAGCGGGTTACAATGAGCAGTTCTTC. The chain employs TRBV6-5 and TRBJ2-1, with TRBD2 identical over 8 bases. Germline CDR1 and CDR2: MNHEY and SVGAGI. The CDR3 has 16 residues. The J segment lost 4 bases and the V segment lost 2 bases, leaving 7 bases of the junction unmatched.

The chain links TRBV9 to TRBJ2-7; TRBD1 aligns across 9 bases. Trimming cost V 5 bases and J 3 bases; bases outside gene matches: 6. The CDR3 has 14 amino acids. Germline lookup yields CDR1 SGDLS and CDR2 YYNGEE. The CDR3 bases are TGTGCCAGCAGTTTCGGGACAGGGAGCTACGAGCAGTACTTC. Translation gives CASSFGTGSYEQYF.

The rearrangement links TRBV10-3 to TRBJ1-1; a weak D match, TRBD1 (6 bases). Trimming took off 7 bases at V and 4 bases at J, with 19 bases between the two ends. Germline V lookup: CDR1 ENHRY, CDR2 SYGVKD. The CDR3 has 15 residues. The CDR3, as DNA: TGTGCCATCACCGGACAGACCGAAGACGGCACTGAAGCTTTCTTT. Translating gives CAITGQTEDGTEAFF.

CDR3 amino acids: CAISDQQTVNNSPLHF. CDR3 nucleotides: TGTGCCATCAGTGACCAACAGACAGTCAATAATTCACCCCTCCACTTT. The chain uses TRBV10-3 and TRBJ1-6; weak D call: TRBD1 (5 bases). CDR1 is ENHRY and CDR2 is SYGVKD in the germline V gene. The CDR3 is made up of 16 amino acids. V dropped 3 bases and J dropped 5 bases, with 14 bases sitting between them.

The table lists this clone with a count of one. V gene TRBV6-5 combines with J gene TRBJ2-2; 10 bases are shared with TRBD2. The V gene end was trimmed by 4 bases and the J gene end by 1 base; junction bases not matched to a gene: 3. This CDR3 comprises 16 residues. The germline gives CDR1 MNHEY, CDR2 SVGAGI. Here the CDR3 reads CASSSWTSGNTGELFF. Written as DNA, the CDR3 is TGTGCCAGCAGTTCTTGGACTAGCGGGAACACCGGGGAGCTGTTTTTT.